This T cell receptor (beta chain) was captured by sequencing in a study of T cell responses to AZD1222 COVID-19 vaccine (dated by TCRdb to the early 2020s). Regarding the complete study: Because spike-specific TCR depth and breadth did not differ between the two schedules, AZD1222 recipients who got a second dose at roughly 4 weeks were pooled with those who got a second dose at roughly 12 weeks. TCR sequencing covered roughly 230 trial participants: some 210 given two doses of AZD1222 and 26 given two doses of MenACWY control vaccine. Enrollment into the trials was organized by age into subgroups of 18-55, 56-69 and 70-plus years, and those subgroups contained about 160, 30 and 59 TCR-sequenced participants, respectively.

Sample time point, as interpreted from the label and publication: baseline before first vaccination. Vaccinee samples were obtained from the UK trials COV001 and COV002, which included a single-blind randomized controlled phase 2/3 trial of AZD1222 (ChAdOx1 nCoV-19) in healthy adults. Trial participant PBMC samples were collected at day 0 and day 28 after the second dose for TCRbeta chain sequencing. The CDR3 regions of human TCRbeta chains were subjected to immunosequencing. As for the authors' bioinformatics: Repertoire TCRs were matched against a reference library of SARS-CoV-2-specific TCRs generated with the MIRA antigen-specificity platform. Breadth was defined as the fraction of unique TCRs that were SARS-CoV-2-associated. Depth was defined as the fraction of total T cells that were SARS-CoV-2-associated. Each spike-specific TCR was assigned to its reactive spike region and to a CD4 or CD8 class using the MIRA data. Log10-transformed breadth and depth values were compared by one-way ANOVA with Sidak's multiple comparisons tests. This is the immuneACCESS table as TCRdb keeps it, with only in-frame sequences that have V and J called. A part of the clones is gone; compared with another copy, unresolved V genes explain less than half, and the rest is unexplained. V, J and clone size were drawn from that table, and D and trimming were deduced from the DNA. Here the sample has about 160,000 clones; around 91% occur a single time. The ten largest clones take up 6.9% of the sample.

About this clone itself: Its antigen is still unknown. The input lacks base qualities; no much larger clone sits a single base away.

The CDR3 sequence holds 9 residues, the cysteine and phenylalanine included. The read is trimmed to its CDR3 DNA, 27 bases read in frame from base 1. What the work shows at the level of the full study, not this receptor alone: Because no day 14 peak-response samples were available, the repertoires could be characterized only after the peak T cell response. Vaccine-associated CD4 TCRs spanned the whole spike protein, with dominant responses in regions 160-218 and 743-854. Most participants were white British and females outnumbered males, and the authors suggested that clonal diversity may have been underestimated. In the small 56-69-year group, the increase in depth fell short of significance, most likely because of low power. Reportedly, close to half of the unique spike-specific TCRs recognized epitopes lying outside the regions that are mutated in the B.1.351 and B.1.1.7 variants. Conclusions about previously exposed vaccinees are limited, since just six AZD1222 recipients were seropositive for SARS-CoV-2 at baseline. After two AZD1222 doses, spike-specific TCR breadth and depth were significantly higher than at day 0 and than in MenACWY recipients.

Sequencing used peripheral blood, obtained on day 0 of AZD1222 vaccination. The sequence joins TRBV1 to TRBJ1-2. TRBV1 is a pseudogene locus. This TCR was sampled from an adult in good health. The DNA sequence is given as TGCACCAGCGGGTTAGGCTACACCTTC. The resulting protein is CTSGLGYTF.